This passage covers 2 T cell receptor beta chains from one sample sequenced in a study of T cells in Graves' hyperthyroidism and ophthalmopathy. The investigators amplified TCR beta CDR3 regions from RNA transcripts. The HTBI primer set served for first-round RT-PCR of the TCR CDR3. MiXCR, run by TCRdb on the multiplex PCR reads, gives a single entry per CDR3 protein. In the table there are approximately 300,000 distinct CDR3 sequences, about 15% of which are singletons. Material: blood. The receptors shown here come from a woman aged 55-70 years with Graves' ophthalmopathy.

This clonotype was counted between two and nine times. The rearrangement joins TRBV18 to TRBJ1-3; D possibly corresponds to TRBD1 (5 bases). CDR3 length: 18 residues. Trimming removed 4 bases at V and 2 bases at J, with 21 bases between. Germline V CDR1 and CDR2: KGHSH, LQKENI. The CDR3 here is CASSQLGSKGTAGNTIYF. DNA for the CDR3: TGTGCCAGCTCACAGCTTGGTTCGAAGGGGACGGCTGGAAACACCATATATTTT.

The V call is TRBV4-1, the J call TRBJ2-7; tentatively, D is TRBD1 (5 bases). Germline CDR1 is MGHRA and CDR2 is YSYEKL. The CDR3 length is 17 residues. V shed 0 bases and J shed 3 bases, with 18 bases lying between them. CDR3 residues: CASSQDPLAGWNYEQYF. The CDR3 nucleotides read TGCGCCAGCAGCCAAGATCCGTTGGCAGGGTGGAACTACGAGCAGTACTTC.